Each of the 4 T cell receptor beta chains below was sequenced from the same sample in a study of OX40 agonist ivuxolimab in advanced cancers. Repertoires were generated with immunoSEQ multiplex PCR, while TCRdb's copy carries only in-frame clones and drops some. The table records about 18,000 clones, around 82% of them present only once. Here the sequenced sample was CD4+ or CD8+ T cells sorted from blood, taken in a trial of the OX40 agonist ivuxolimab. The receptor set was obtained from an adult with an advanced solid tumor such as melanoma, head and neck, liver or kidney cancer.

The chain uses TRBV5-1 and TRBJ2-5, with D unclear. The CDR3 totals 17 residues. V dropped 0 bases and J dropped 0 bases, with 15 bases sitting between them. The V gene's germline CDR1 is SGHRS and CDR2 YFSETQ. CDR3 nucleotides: TGCGCCAGCAGCTTGGGAGGTAGAGGCCTGTACCAAGAGACCCAGTACTTC. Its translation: CASSLGGRGLYQETQYF. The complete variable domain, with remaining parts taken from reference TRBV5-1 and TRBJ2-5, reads KAGVTQTPRYLIKTRGQQVTLSCSPISGHRSVSWYQQTPGQGLQFLFEYFSETQRNKGNFPGRFSGRQFSNSRSEMNVSTLELGDSALYLCASSLGGRGLYQETQYFGPGTRLLVL.

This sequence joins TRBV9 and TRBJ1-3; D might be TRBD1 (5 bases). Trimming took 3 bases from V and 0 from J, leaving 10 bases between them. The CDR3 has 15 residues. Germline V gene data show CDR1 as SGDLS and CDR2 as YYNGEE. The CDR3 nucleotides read TGTGCCAGCAGCGAAAGGGACGGCTCTGGAAACACCATATATTTT. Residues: CASSERDGSGNTIYF.

The CDR3 loop is CASSPDRGSSYNSPLHF. In nucleotides, the CDR3 is TGTGCCAGCAGCCCCGACAGGGGGAGCTCCTATAATTCACCCCTCCACTTT. The chain carries TRBV7-6 and TRBJ1-6, with 9 nucleotides matching TRBD1. The CDR3 runs to 17 residues. V dropped 5 bases and J dropped 0; count of bases not matched to a gene: 5. From germline, CDR1 is SGHVS and CDR2 FNYEAQ.

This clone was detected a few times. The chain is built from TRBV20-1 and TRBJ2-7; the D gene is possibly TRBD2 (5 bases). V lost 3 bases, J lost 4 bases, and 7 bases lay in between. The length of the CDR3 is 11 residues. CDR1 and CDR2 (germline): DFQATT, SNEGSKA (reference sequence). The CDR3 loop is CSASRGYEQYF. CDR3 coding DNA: TGCAGTGCTAGCCGGGGTTACGAGCAGTACTTC.